This TCR beta chain is from a study of T cell responses to AZD1222 COVID-19 vaccine. At the level of the study: Pooled samples include second doses given at about 4 or 12 weeks. The study's findings and limits: Baseline testing showed seropositivity in only a handful of AZD1222 recipients. Two AZD1222 doses significantly raised spike-specific TCR breadth and depth over controls.

The CDR3 runs 14 residues. In germline, CDR1 is KGHSH, CDR2 LQKENI. V dropped 2 bases and J dropped 3 bases, with 7 bases sitting between them. This clone was seen once. Its target is unknown. Sequenced by immunoSEQ multiplex PCR; TCRdb stores in-frame clones only, minus some. Among roughly 50,000 clones listed, about 74% were seen once. The sequence derives from an adult in good health. The chain recombines TRBV18 with TRBJ2-2; weak D call: TRBD2 (6 bases). Sequences were derived from peripheral blood, sampled on day 0 of AZD1222 vaccination. The CDR3 DNA is TGTGCCAGCTCACCAACGGGGGACACCGGGGAGCTGTTTTTT. The encoded protein is CASSPTGDTGELFF.